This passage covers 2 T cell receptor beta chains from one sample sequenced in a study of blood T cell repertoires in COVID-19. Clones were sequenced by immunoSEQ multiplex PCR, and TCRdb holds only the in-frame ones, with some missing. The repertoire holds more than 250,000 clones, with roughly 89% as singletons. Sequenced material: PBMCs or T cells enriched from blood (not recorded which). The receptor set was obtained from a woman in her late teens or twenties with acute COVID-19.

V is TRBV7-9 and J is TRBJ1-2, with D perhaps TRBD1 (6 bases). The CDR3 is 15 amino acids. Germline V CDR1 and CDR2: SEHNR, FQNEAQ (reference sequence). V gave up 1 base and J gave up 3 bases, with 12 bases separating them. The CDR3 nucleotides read TGTGCCAGCAGCTTAGGGCAGGGGCATTACTATGGCTACACCTTC. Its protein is CASSLGQGHYYGYTF. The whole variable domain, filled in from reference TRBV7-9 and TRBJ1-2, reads DTGVSQNPRHKITKRGQNVTFRCDPISEHNRLYWYRQTLGQGPEFLTYFQNEAQLEKSRLLSDRFSAERPKGSFSTLEIQRTEQGDSAMYLCASSLGQGHYYGYTFGSGTRLTVV.

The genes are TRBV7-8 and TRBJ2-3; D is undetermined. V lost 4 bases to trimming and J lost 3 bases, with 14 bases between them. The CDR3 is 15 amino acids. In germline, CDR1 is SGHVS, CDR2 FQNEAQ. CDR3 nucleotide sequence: TGTGCCAGCAGCTACGACACCCTTCGGACAGATACGCAGTATTTT. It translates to CASSYDTLRTDTQYF.